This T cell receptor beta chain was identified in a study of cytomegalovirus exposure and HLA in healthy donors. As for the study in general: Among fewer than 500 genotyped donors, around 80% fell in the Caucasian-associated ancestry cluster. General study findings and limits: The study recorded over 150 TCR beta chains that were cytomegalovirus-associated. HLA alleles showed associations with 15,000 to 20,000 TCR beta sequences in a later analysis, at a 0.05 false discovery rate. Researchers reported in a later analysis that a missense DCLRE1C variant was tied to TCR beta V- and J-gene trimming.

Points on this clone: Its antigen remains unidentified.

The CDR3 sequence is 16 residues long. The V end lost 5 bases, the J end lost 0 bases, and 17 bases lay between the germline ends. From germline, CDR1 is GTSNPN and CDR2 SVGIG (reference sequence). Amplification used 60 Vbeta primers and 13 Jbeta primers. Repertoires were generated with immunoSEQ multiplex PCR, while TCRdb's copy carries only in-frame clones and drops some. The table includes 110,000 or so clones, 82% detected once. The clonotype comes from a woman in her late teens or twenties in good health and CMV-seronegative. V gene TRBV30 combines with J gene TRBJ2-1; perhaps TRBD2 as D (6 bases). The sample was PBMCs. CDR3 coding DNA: TGTGCCTGGGGATCTGGGACTCGGAGCTCCTACAATGAGCAGTTCTTC. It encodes CAWGSGTRSSYNEQFF.